The clone carrying this TCR beta chain was recorded only once. The antigen remains undetermined. Per the germline V gene, CDR1 is SGHDT and CDR2 is YYEEEE. CDR3 size: 13 residues. The data were taken from a study of cytomegalovirus exposure and HLA in healthy donors. Study outcomes and limitations: Highly shared variants forming one cluster were likely a sequencing artifact.

13 Jbeta primers and 60 Vbeta primers were used for the PCR. Assay: immunoSEQ multiplex PCR; the TCRdb copy retains only in-frame clones and omits some. The table records 150,000 to 200,000 clones, 85% of them present only once. The TCR sequence derives from a man aged 30 to 45 in good health and CMV-seropositive. Material for sequencing was PBMCs. The J gene is TRBJ2-5, the V gene TRBV5-6; D might be TRBD2 (6 bases). The end of the DNA fits TRBJ2-7 better, so the J call may be wrong. The CDR3 spells CASSSGLLYEQYF. The CDR3 nucleotides read TGTGCCAGCAGTTCGGGACTCCTCTACGAGCAGTACTTC.